The 14 T cell receptor beta chains below come from one sample, sequenced in a study of cytomegalovirus exposure and HLA in healthy donors. Both 60 Vbeta primers and 13 Jbeta primers went into the PCR. Sequencing was performed with immunoSEQ multiplex PCR; in TCRdb, only in-frame clones are kept and a portion is missing. The data contain roughly 140,000 clones, roughly 79% of them seen just once; the ten biggest clones take up 0.66%. The sample comprised PBMCs. Every receptor here comes from a male donor in good health and CMV-seronegative.

The chain links TRBV7-9 to TRBJ1-2; tentative D call: TRBD1 (5 bases). V lost 5 bases to trimming and J lost 1 base, with 17 bases between them. The germline V gene encodes CDR1 SEHNR and CDR2 FQNEAQ (reference sequence). The CDR3 contains 16 residues. The CDR3 reads CASSPWGGFVNYGYTF. The CDR3 coding sequence is TGTGCCAGCAGCCCATGGGGGGGGTTCGTTAACTATGGCTACACCTTC. Filled out from reference TRBV7-9 and TRBJ1-2, the complete variable domain reads DTGVSQNPRHKITKRGQNVTFRCDPISEHNRLYWYRQTLGQGPEFLTYFQNEAQLEKSRLLSDRFSAERPKGSFSTLEIQRTEQGDSAMYLCASSPWGGFVNYGYTFGSGTRLTVV.

This clone has only a few counts. CDR3 sequence: CASSLSPSGIGSYNEQFF. The CDR3 nucleotides are TGTGCCAGCAGCTTAAGCCCTAGCGGGATAGGCTCCTACAATGAGCAGTTCTTC. The genes are TRBV7-2 and TRBJ2-1, with 9 bases matching TRBD2. The junction had 8 bases not matched to a gene; V was cut back by 2 bases and J by 0 bases. Germline loops: CDR1 SGHTA, CDR2 FQGNSA. The CDR3 has 18 amino acids.

The chain is built from TRBV4-1 and TRBJ1-1, with 8 bases that match TRBD1. The V segment lost 3 bases and the J segment 5 bases; nucleotides outside the gene matches: 8. The CDR3 totals 15 residues. Germline V gene sequence: CDR1 MGHRA, CDR2 YSYEKL. The DNA for the CDR3 is TGCGCCAGCAGCCATATAGACAGGGGCCCTACTGAAGCTTTCTTT. Protein: CASSHIDRGPTEAFF.

The V and J genes are TRBV9 and TRBJ2-7; D perhaps matches TRBD2 (6 bases). Germline V lookup: CDR1 SGDLS, CDR2 YYNGEE. V lost 3 bases to trimming and J lost 0 bases, with 10 bases between them. The CDR3 contains 14 residues. The CDR3 DNA is TGTGCCAGCAGCGGTGCGGGGAACTCCTACGAGCAGTACTTC. Translation: CASSGAGNSYEQYF.

The chain couples TRBV19 to TRBJ1-5, with TRBD1 matching over 10 bases. Germline CDR1 and CDR2: LNHDA and SQIVND (reference sequence). J was trimmed by 5 bases and V by 5 bases; bases with no gene match: 3. This CDR3 is built from 14 residues. CDR3 DNA sequence: TGTGCCAGTAGTGGGGGACAGGGGCATCAGCCCCAGCATTTT. This sequence encodes CASSGGQGHQPQHF.

The V and J genes are TRBV7-6 and TRBJ1-2, with D possibly TRBD1 on 5 matching bases. Germline V lookup: CDR1 SGHVS, CDR2 FNYEAQ. The CDR3 is made up of 16 amino acids. V was pared by 4 bases and J by 3 bases, with 18 bases between. DNA for the CDR3: TGTGCCAGCAGCTCATCCGGCGGGACGACCGACTATGGCTACACCTTC. Encoded protein: CASSSSGGTTDYGYTF.

The V call is TRBV7-9, the J call TRBJ2-3; 14 nucleotides align to TRBD2. Germline V lookup: CDR1 SEHNR, CDR2 FQNEAQ (reference sequence). The CDR3 is 16 residues long. The V gene end was trimmed by 5 bases and the J gene end by 6 bases; junction bases not matched to a gene: 7. This CDR3 reads CASSETSGGASDTQYF. CDR3 nucleotide sequence: TGTGCCAGCAGCGAGACTAGCGGGGGGGCCTCGGATACGCAGTATTTT.

This rearrangement joins TRBV29-1 to TRBJ2-3; 8 positions agree with TRBD2. V gave up 5 bases and J gave up 3 bases; unmatched junction bases: 7. This CDR3 comprises 14 residues. Germline V gene lookup returns CDR1 SQVTM and CDR2 ANQGSEA. As DNA, the CDR3 is TGCAGCGTTACCCGGGAGGGCCGGACAGATACGCAGTATTTT. Its translation is CSVTREGRTDTQYF.

This clone was observed a single time. V and J are TRBV19 and TRBJ1-5; D remains unclear. The CDR3 sequence is 15 residues long. V lost 3 bases to trimming and J lost 0 bases, with 9 bases between them. Germline CDR1 is LNHDA and CDR2 is SQIVND (reference sequence). The CDR3 DNA is TGTGCCAGTAGTATTCTCCACAATAGCAATCAGCCCCAGCATTTT. It specifies CASSILHNSNQPQHF.

This clone was picked up one time. V gene TRBV5-8 combines with J gene TRBJ1-2; D might be TRBD1 (5 bases). From germline, CDR1 is SGHTS and CDR2 YDEGEE. Trimming removed 4 bases from V and 2 bases from J, with 15 bases in between. This CDR3 has 15 amino acids. The CDR3 region is CASSLPGLHNYGYTF. In DNA form, the CDR3 reads TGTGCCAGCAGCCTACCGGGACTCCACAACTATGGCTACACCTTC.

V gene TRBV19 combines with J gene TRBJ1-4; 10 bases match TRBD1. This CDR3 contains 17 residues. Germline CDR1 reads LNHDA; CDR2 reads SQIVND (reference sequence). V gave up 5 bases and J gave up 9 bases; unmatched junction bases: 15. The CDR3 nucleotides read TGTGCCAGTAGTTCTGGGACAGGGGCCGCCTTAATCCAAAAACTGTTTTTT. This codes for CASSSGTGAALIQKLFF.

The chain carries TRBV30 and TRBJ1-2; 9 nucleotides agree with TRBD1. CDR1 is GTSNPN and CDR2 is SVGIG in the germline V gene (reference sequence). V shed 5 bases, J shed 0 bases, and the junction held 7 bases outside the gene matches. This CDR3 is 15 amino acids long. The CDR3 nucleotides read TGTGCCTGGTCACAGGGGGCCGGGGCTAACTATGGCTACACCTTC. Amino acid sequence: CAWSQGAGANYGYTF.

This clone has a handful of counts. V usage is TRBV5-4 and J usage is TRBJ2-5; 14 bases fit TRBD2. This CDR3 spans 18 amino acids. Trimming took 5 bases from V and 4 from J; bases not matched to a gene: 13. Germline V gives CDR1 SGHNT, CDR2 YYREEE (reference sequence). The CDR3 bases are TGTGCCAGCAGTCGGACTAGCGGGAGGCCAGCCGGAATAGAGACCCAGTACTTC. Protein sequence: CASSRTSGRPAGIETQYF.

Worth noting for this clone: The sample holds other DNA sequences that translate to the same CDR3. The chain is built from TRBV7-3 and TRBJ1-1, with D tentatively TRBD1 (6 bases). Germline V gene data show CDR1 as SGHTA and CDR2 as FQGTGA. This CDR3 spans 13 amino acids. With 1 base removed from V and 5 bases from J, the gap between germline ends came to 8 bases. CDR3 residues: CASSLRQGTEAFF. The CDR3 DNA sequence: TGTGCCAGCAGCTTAAGGCAGGGGACTGAAGCTTTCTTT.